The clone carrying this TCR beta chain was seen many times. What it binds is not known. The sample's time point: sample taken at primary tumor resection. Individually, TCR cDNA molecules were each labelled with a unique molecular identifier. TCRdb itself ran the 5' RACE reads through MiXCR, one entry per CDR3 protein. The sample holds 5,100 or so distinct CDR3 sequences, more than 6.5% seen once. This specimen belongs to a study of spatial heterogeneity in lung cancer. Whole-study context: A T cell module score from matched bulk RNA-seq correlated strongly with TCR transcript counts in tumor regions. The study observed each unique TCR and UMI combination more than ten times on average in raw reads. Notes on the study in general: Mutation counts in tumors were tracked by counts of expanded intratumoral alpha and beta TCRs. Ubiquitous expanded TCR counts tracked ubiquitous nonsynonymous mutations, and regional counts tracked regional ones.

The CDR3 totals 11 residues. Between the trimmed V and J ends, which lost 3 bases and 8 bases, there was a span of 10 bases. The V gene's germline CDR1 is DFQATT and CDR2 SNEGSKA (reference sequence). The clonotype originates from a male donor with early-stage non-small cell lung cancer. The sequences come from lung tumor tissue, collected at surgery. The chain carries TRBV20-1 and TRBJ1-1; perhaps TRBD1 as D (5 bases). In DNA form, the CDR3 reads TGCAGTGCTAGCTTGGGGCGGGAAGCTTTCTTT. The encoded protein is CSASLGREAFF.